This TCR beta chain was recorded in a study of prognosis after radiotherapy for stage I lung cancer. Study conclusions and caveats: Before stereotactic body radiation therapy the median unique TCR clone count was around 10,000, and afterwards it fell to more than 5,500.

Multiplex PCR, run in two rounds, amplified TCR beta CDR3 from genomic DNA. First-round PCR used primers specific to each TRBV and TRBJ gene. TCRdb processed the multiplex PCR reads anew with MiXCR; each CDR3 protein has one entry. This sample has about 12,000 distinct CDR3 sequences, with 45% to 65% found just once. The J segment lost 8 bases and the V segment lost 3 bases, leaving 28 bases of the junction unmatched. CDR1 and CDR2 (germline): DFQATT, SNEGSKA (reference sequence). CDR3 length equals 21 residues. Points on this clonotype: Its target is unknown.

This chain uses TRBV20-1 with TRBJ2-3, with 11 bases that match TRBD2. The material sequenced was PBMCs, taken before or after stereotactic body radiation therapy (not recorded which). The receptor was derived from a donor over 45 with non-small cell lung cancer. CDR3 in amino acids: CSASPMLGLAEVQGSVGTQYF. CDR3 nucleotide sequence: TGCAGTGCTAGTCCGATGCTGGGACTAGCGGAAGTTCAGGGTTCGGTCGGTACGCAGTATTTT.